This TCR beta chain was recovered during a study of blood T cells in healthy people across ages. V lost 1 base to trimming and J lost 7 bases, with 14 bases between them. Looked up from germline, CDR1 is SGHAT and CDR2 is FQDESV (reference sequence). The CDR3 is 14 residues long. For the second PCR, which ran for roughly 6 to 12 cycles, a sample-barcoded 5' primer and a J-beta primer mix were used. TCRdb recomputed calls from the 5' RACE reads with MiXCR, one row per CDR3 protein. The repertoire holds over 550,000 distinct CDR3 sequences, about 30% seen once, with 15% to 18% in the top ten. This clonotype was counted between two and nine times. What it recognizes is unknown. General study points: PBMCs went unsorted, and a conclusive naive versus antigen-experienced comparison was therefore prevented.

The chain links TRBV11-1 to TRBJ2-7, with D possibly matching TRBD1 (5 bases). Material for sequencing was blood. The clonotype was recovered from a woman of 80 years or more in good health. The CDR3 here is CASSLGSRAREQYF. CDR3 bases: TGTGCCAGCAGCTTAGGCTCCAGGGCTCGGGAGCAGTACTTC.